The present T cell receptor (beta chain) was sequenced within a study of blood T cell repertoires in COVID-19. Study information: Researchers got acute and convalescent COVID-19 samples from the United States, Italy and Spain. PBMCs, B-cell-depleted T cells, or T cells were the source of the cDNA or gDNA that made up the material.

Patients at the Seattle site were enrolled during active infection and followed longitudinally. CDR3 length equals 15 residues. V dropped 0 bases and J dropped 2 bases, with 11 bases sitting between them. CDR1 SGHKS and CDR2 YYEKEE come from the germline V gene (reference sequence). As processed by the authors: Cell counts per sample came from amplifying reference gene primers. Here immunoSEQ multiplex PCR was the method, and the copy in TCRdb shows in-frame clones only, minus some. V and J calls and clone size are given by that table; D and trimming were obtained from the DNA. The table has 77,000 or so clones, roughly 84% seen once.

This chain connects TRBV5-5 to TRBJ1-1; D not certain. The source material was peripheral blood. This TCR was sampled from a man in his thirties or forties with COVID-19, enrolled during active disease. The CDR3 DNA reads TGTGCCAGCAGCTTGGTGGCGGGGTCAAACACTGAAGCTTTCTTT. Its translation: CASSLVAGSNTEAFF.